The rows below give T cell receptor beta chains drawn from one sample of a study of blood T cell repertoires in COVID-19. Sequencing was performed with immunoSEQ multiplex PCR; in TCRdb, only in-frame clones are kept and a portion is missing. The profile shows a few hundred thousand clones, 70% to 90% of them singletons. Sequenced: PBMCs or T cells enriched from blood (not recorded which). The origin of the receptors is a woman between 45 and 65 years old who had been exposed to COVID-19. The CDR3 runs from the conserved cysteine through the conserved F or W. Fields, in order: V gene, clone size, J gene, D gene, CDR3 protein, CDR3 DNA. D genes are given only for firm matches. For some rows the clone size is stated as once, few or many, or as a class when expanded; others skip it.

>TRBV18|NA|TRBJ2-3|NA
CASSFTFRQDPTDTQYF
TGTGCCAGCTCATTCACGTTCCGGCAGGATCCCACAGATACGCAGTATTTT
>TRBV5-1|NA|TRBJ2-5|TRBD1
CASSRETGMGTQYF
TGCGCCAGCAGCCGAGAGACAGGGATGGGGACCCAGTACTTC
>TRBV6-1|NA|TRBJ1-5|TRBD1
CASSELGQVNQPQHF
TGTGCCAGCAGTGAATTAGGACAGGTCAATCAGCCCCAGCATTTT
>TRBV5-4|NA|TRBJ2-3|NA
CASSLAPGSTDTQYF
TGTGCCAGCAGCTTGGCGCCAGGGAGCACAGATACGCAGTATTTT
>TRBV15|NA|TRBJ2-2|TRBD1
CATSRDQRQGRTRNTGELFF
TGTGCCACCAGCAGAGATCAAAGACAGGGACGAACCCGGAACACCGGGGAGCTGTTTTTT
>TRBV5-6|NA|TRBJ1-1|NA
CASSRGGNTEAFF
TGTGCCAGCAGTCGAGGGGGGAACACTGAAGCTTTCTTT
>TRBV5-1|NA|TRBJ2-5|NA
CASSLAPLPETQYF
TGCGCCAGCAGCTTGGCCCCCCTTCCGGAGACCCAGTACTTC
>TRBV5-1|once|TRBJ1-1|NA
CASSPGPGTEAFF
TGCGCCAGCAGCCCGGGCCCAGGGACTGAAGCTTTCTTT
>TRBV18|NA|TRBJ1-5|NA
CASSPAGMGTNQPQHF
TGTGCCAGCTCACCAGCGGGCATGGGAACGAATCAGCCCCAGCATTTT
>TRBV18|NA|TRBJ1-4|TRBD1
CASSPDRGDEKLFF
TGTGCCAGCTCACCGGACAGGGGAGACGAAAAACTGTTTTTT
>TRBV6-2/TRBV6-3|NA|TRBJ2-7|NA
CASSLGLYEQYF
TGTGCCAGCAGTCTCGGTCTCTACGAGCAGTACTTC
>TRBV3-1/TRBV3-2|NA|TRBJ2-1|TRBD1
CASGRQGRRNEQFF
TGTGCCAGCGGGAGACAGGGGCGAAGGAATGAGCAGTTCTTC
>TRBV3-1/TRBV3-2|NA|TRBJ2-7|TRBD1
CASSLLGGTGGYEQYF
TGTGCCAGCAGCCTGTTAGGAGGGACAGGGGGGTACGAGCAGTACTTC
>TRBV5-6|once|TRBJ2-3|NA
CASSVGSRPQYF
TGTGCCAGCAGCGTGGGGTCGCGGCCGCAGTATTTT
>TRBV10-1|NA|TRBJ2-7|NA
CASSDPRSGWAYEQYF
TGCGCCAGCAGTGATCCCCGGAGCGGTTGGGCCTACGAGCAGTACTTC
>TRBV14|NA|TRBJ1-6|NA
CASQLAGVSPLHF
TGTGCCAGCCAGCTTGCCGGGGTGTCACCCCTCCACTTT
>TRBV10-3|NA|TRBJ1-1|NA
CAISVGQGAEGAFF
TGTGCCATCAGTGTCGGGCAGGGAGCGGAGGGCGCTTTCTTT
>TRBV19|NA|TRBJ2-2|NA
CASSFEIAGELFF
TGTGCCAGTAGTTTTGAGATAGCCGGGGAGCTGTTTTTT
>TRBV10-1|NA|TRBJ2-7|NA
CASLNYPSYEQYF
TGCGCCAGCCTCAACTACCCATCCTACGAGCAGTACTTC
>TRBV2|NA|TRBJ2-2|TRBD1
CASETGGRAGELFF
TGTGCCAGCGAAACAGGGGGCAGGGCCGGGGAGCTGTTTTTT
>TRBV2|NA|TRBJ1-5|NA
CASSEGGFNQPQHF
TGTGCCAGCAGTGAGGGAGGGTTCAATCAGCCCCAGCATTTT
>TRBV19|NA|TRBJ1-4|TRBD1
CASSIVGTGEKLFF
TGTGCCAGTAGTATAGTAGGGACAGGTGAAAAACTGTTTTTT
>TRBV6-5|many|TRBJ1-1|NA
CASKRGGRSNTEAFF
TGTGCCAGCAAACGGGGAGGGCGGTCGAACACTGAAGCTTTCTTT
>TRBV18|NA|TRBJ2-5|NA
CASSPRGLLQETQYF
TGTGCCAGCTCACCGCGGGGGCTCCTCCAAGAGACCCAGTACTTC
>TRBV7-2|NA|TRBJ1-5|NA
CASSLEGREGNQPQHF
TGTGCCAGCAGCTTAGAAGGCCGGGAGGGCAATCAGCCCCAGCATTTT
>TRBV5-1|NA|TRBJ2-2|TRBD1
CASSLGTGGGDTGELFF
TGCGCCAGCAGCTTGGGGACAGGGGGCGGCGACACCGGGGAGCTGTTTTTT
>TRBV19|many|TRBJ1-3|NA
CASSIEGASSGNTIYF
TGTGCCAGTAGTATAGAGGGGGCGAGCTCTGGAAACACCATATATTTT
>TRBV12-5|NA|TRBJ2-3|TRBD1
CASGTDREDTQYF
TGTGCTAGTGGGACCGACAGGGAAGATACGCAGTATTTT
>TRBV28|NA|TRBJ1-3|NA
CASSFDRPGGNTIYF
TGTGCCAGCAGTTTTGACAGACCCGGGGGAAACACCATATATTTT
>TRBV29-1|NA|TRBJ2-1|TRBD1
CSASGTGFDNEQFF
TGCAGCGCCTCCGGGACAGGGTTTGACAATGAGCAGTTCTTC